This TCR beta chain was identified in a study of radiation and T cells in renal cell carcinoma. With 0 bases clipped from V and 8 bases from J, the junction kept 5 bases outside the gene matches. Germline V lookup: CDR1 GTSNPN, CDR2 SVGIG (reference sequence). The CDR3 consists of 15 residues. Time point specified: blood 2 weeks post-SBRT. Indicated treatment: 15 Gy SBRT to primary tumor, nephrectomy 4 weeks later. The protocol was immunoSEQ multiplex PCR, while the TCRdb copy is restricted to in-frame clones and leaves out a portion. The data contain more than 20,000 clones, 81% of them singletons. This specimen consisted of blood, obtained from a patient whose treatment included radiotherapy and nephrectomy. V is TRBV30 and J is TRBJ2-1; 12 nucleotides align to TRBD2. The TCR sequence derives from a man aged 55 to 70 with renal cell carcinoma. This chain's CDR3 is CAWSVLLAGGHEQFF. DNA of the CDR3: TGTGCCTGGAGTGTCTTACTAGCGGGAGGCCATGAGCAGTTCTTC.